The 3 T cell receptor beta chains below were found in one sample sequenced in a study of graft-versus-host responses after intestinal transplantation. Graft specimens yielded both intraepithelial and lamina propria lymphocytes. The protocol was immunoSEQ multiplex PCR, while the TCRdb copy is restricted to in-frame clones and leaves out a portion. The table has some 29,000 clones, 80% seen once. The sequencing here drew on ileum tissue, taken 98 days after intestinal transplantation. These receptors originate from a human patient who received an intestinal transplant, so some T cells may come from the graft donor.

The V call is TRBV9, the J call TRBJ2-2; the match to TRBD1 covers 7 bases. V shed 3 bases and J 0 bases; nucleotides not matched to a gene: 8. The CDR3 extends over 17 amino acids. The germline V gene has CDR1 SGDLS and CDR2 YYNGEE. The DNA for the CDR3 is TGTGCCAGCAGCGGGGTCGGACAGGCGCCGAACACCGGGGAGCTGTTTTTT. Amino acids: CASSGVGQAPNTGELFF.

The chain recombines TRBV7-2 with TRBJ1-5; D is perhaps TRBD1 (5 bases). The CDR3 runs to 13 residues. V lost 5 bases and J lost 7, with 12 bases in between. The germline CDR1 and CDR2 sequences are SGHTA and FQGNSA. The CDR3 here is CASSLGEGQPQHF. CDR3 sequence (DNA): TGTGCCAGCAGCCTAGGGGAAGGGCAGCCCCAGCATTTT.

The chain carries TRBV19 and TRBJ2-7; D remains ambiguous. Trimming removed 2 bases from V and 6 bases from J, with 11 bases in between. Germline lookup yields CDR1 LNHDA and CDR2 SQIVND (reference sequence). CDR3 length: 13 amino acids. CDR3 protein: CASSIRASLEQYF. CDR3 in DNA: TGTGCCAGTAGTATACGGGCCTCGCTCGAGCAGTACTTC.